The clone carrying this T cell receptor beta chain is medium-sized within its sample. This CDR3 contains 14 residues. V was pared by 5 bases and J by 3 bases, with 4 bases of the junction left unmatched. Germline V gene data show CDR1 as SEHNR and CDR2 as FQNEAQ (reference sequence). Treg sorting used a CD4+CD25+CD127-/low gate. TCRdb reprocessed the 5' RACE reads with MiXCR, giving one entry per CDR3 protein. Of about 11,000 distinct CDR3 sequences listed, approximately 26% are singletons. Material for sequencing was Tregs sorted from a lymph node. This clonotype was obtained from a female donor with breast cancer. The chain employs TRBV7-9 and TRBJ2-7; 10 bases are shared with TRBD2. The CDR3 spells CASSPGLAVYEQYF. The CDR3 DNA sequence: TGTGCCAGCAGCCCCGGACTAGCGGTCTACGAGCAGTACTTC.